Reported below is one T cell receptor beta chain. What it binds is unknown. This specimen belongs to a study of cytomegalovirus exposure and HLA in healthy donors. This CDR3 comprises 11 residues. Germline loops: CDR1 LNHDA, CDR2 SQIVND (reference sequence). The V end lost 6 bases, the J end lost 6 bases, and 8 bases lay between the germline ends. The PCR had 60 Vbeta and 13 Jbeta primers. Assay: immunoSEQ multiplex PCR; the TCRdb copy retains only in-frame clones and omits some. The sample lists approximately 79,000 clones, 78% occurring once. Overall study findings and caveats: It was assumed in the presence/absence analyses that sequencing depth was roughly uniform across donors.

The clonotype comes from a male donor in good health and CMV-seropositive. The V call is TRBV19, the J call TRBJ2-5; tentative D call: TRBD1 (6 bases). The sequenced sample consisted of PBMCs. The CDR3 protein is CASRQGQTQYF. CDR3 nucleotides: TGTGCCAGTAGGCAGGGGCAGACCCAGTACTTC.